This is a list of T cell receptor beta chains from one sample in a study of blood T cell repertoires in COVID-19. Measured with immunoSEQ multiplex PCR; TCRdb has only the in-frame clones, and not every one. The repertoire has roughly 400,000 clones, just under 90% of them found once; the top ten carry roughly a tenth. The source material was PBMCs or T cells enriched from blood (not recorded which). The origin of the receptors is a woman between 45 and 60 years old who had recovered from COVID-19. CDR3s include the opening cysteine and the closing phenylalanine or tryptophan. D genes are given only for firm matches. Rows give clone size only sometimes, using once, few, many, or a class for an expanded clone.

clone size | J gene | D gene | V gene | CDR3 protein | CDR3 DNA
NA | TRBJ2-5 | NA | TRBV2 | CASSPRDTGVETQYF | TGTGCCAGCAGCCCACGGGACACCGGTGTCGAGACCCAGTACTTC
once | TRBJ2-7 | TRBD1 | TRBV2 | CASRGPNSRRDRPSYEQYF | TGTGCCAGCAGGGGACCAAATTCCCGCCGGGACAGGCCGTCCTACGAGCAGTACTTC
NA | TRBJ1-2 | NA | TRBV7-9 | CASSLSTVRSGYTF | TGTGCCAGCAGCTTATCGACAGTGCGGTCTGGCTACACCTTC
NA | TRBJ1-1 | NA | TRBV10-3 | CATKTQGLITEAFF | TGTGCCACCAAAACACAGGGACTAATCACTGAAGCTTTCTTT
NA | TRBJ1-1 | NA | TRBV7-2 | CASSLYREEAFF | TGTGCCAGCAGCCTATACAGGGAAGAAGCTTTCTTT
NA | TRBJ1-6 | TRBD1 | TRBV7-8 | CASSLQGVSTNSPLHF | TGTGCCAGCAGCCTTCAGGGGGTATCGACCAATTCACCCCTCCACTTT
NA | TRBJ2-1 | NA | TRBV11-1 | CASSFSQGFYNEQFF | TGTGCCAGCAGCTTTTCACAGGGATTCTACAATGAGCAGTTCTTC
NA | TRBJ2-7 | NA | TRBV4-1 | CASSQVRTLYEQYF | TGCGCCAGCAGCCAAGTTAGGACTCTCTACGAGCAGTACTTC
NA | TRBJ1-4 | TRBD1 | TRBV5-1 | CASSQGQRATNEKLFF | TGCGCCAGCAGCCAGGGACAGAGGGCAACTAATGAAAAACTGTTTTTT
NA | TRBJ2-5 | NA | TRBV6-1 | CASSELVQAETQYF | TGTGCCAGCAGTGAACTTGTACAGGCTGAGACCCAGTACTTC
NA | TRBJ2-7 | TRBD1 | TRBV28 | CASSRQGSYEQYF | TGTGCCAGCAGTAGACAGGGATCCTACGAGCAGTACTTC
NA | TRBJ1-5 | NA | TRBV7-2 | CASSSGGSQPQHF | TGTGCCAGCAGCTCGGGGGGGAGTCAGCCCCAGCATTTT
NA | TRBJ2-5 | TRBD2 | TRBV11-3 | CASSPGLGSGGPETQYF | TGTGCCAGCAGCCCCGGCTTGGGTAGCGGGGGGCCAGAGACCCAGTACTTC
NA | TRBJ1-2 | TRBD1 | TRBV6-5 | CASRTGTGRGGYTF | TGTGCCAGCAGAACCGGGACAGGGAGAGGTGGCTACACCTTC
NA | TRBJ2-2 | NA | TRBV30 | CAWSVFVETGELFF | TGTGCCTGGAGTGTTTTCGTAGAGACCGGGGAGCTGTTTTTT
NA | TRBJ2-1 | TRBD2 | TRBV7-8 | CASRPGGAKYNEQFF | TGTGCCAGCAGGCCCGGGGGGGCTAAGTACAATGAGCAGTTCTTC
NA | TRBJ1-2 | TRBD1 | TRBV30 | CAWSTDRGYGYTF | TGTGCCTGGAGTACGGACAGGGGCTATGGCTACACCTTC
NA | TRBJ1-2 | NA | TRBV12-5 | CASGDYGYTF | TGTGCTAGTGGCGACTATGGCTACACCTTC
NA | TRBJ2-7 | TRBD2 | TRBV15 | CATSRLPAGVILNEQYF | TGTGCCACCAGCAGACTACCAGCGGGGGTGATTTTAAACGAGCAGTACTTC
NA | TRBJ2-5 | TRBD1 | TRBV7-9 | CASTLTGALRETQYF | TGTGCCAGCACCCTGACAGGGGCCCTCCGGGAGACCCAGTACTTC